This is a list of T cell receptor beta chains from one sample in a study of T cells in Graves' hyperthyroidism and ophthalmopathy. TCRdb processed the multiplex PCR reads anew with MiXCR; each CDR3 protein has one entry. Of 480,000 or so distinct CDR3 sequences in the sample, about 45% were seen once. The sample taken for sequencing was peripheral blood or thyroid tissue (not recorded which). The receptors stem from an adult woman with Graves' disease, either hyperthyroidism or ophthalmopathy (not recorded which). The CDR3 runs from the conserved cysteine through the conserved F or W. D genes are given only for firm matches. The size field is filled for only some rows; it gives once, few, many or a size class.

>TRBV10-1|few|NA|TRBJ1-5
CASLNQPQHF
TGCGCCAGTCTTAATCAGCCCCAGCATTTT
>TRBV6-5|NA|NA|TRBJ2-7
CASSEPRRVEQYF
TGTGCCAGCAGTGAACCCCGGAGGGTCGAGCAGTACTTC
>TRBV5-1|many|NA|TRBJ1-1
CASSRLSSGNTEAFF
TGCGCCAGCAGTCGCCTCTCGTCCGGGAACACTGAAGCTTTCTTT
>TRBV12-3/TRBV12-4|many|NA|TRBJ1-1
CASSLLVYTEAFF
TGTGCCAGCAGTTTGTTGGTGTACACTGAAGCTTTCTTT
>TRBV24-1|many|NA|TRBJ1-2
CATSESDSSGYGYTF
TGTGCCACCAGTGAATCGGACAGTTCTGGATATGGCTACACCTTC
>TRBV9|once|NA|TRBJ2-2
CASSPFGGITGELFF
TGTGCCAGCAGCCCATTTGGGGGAATAACCGGGGAGCTGTTTTTT
>TRBV9|NA|TRBD1|TRBJ1-5
CASSVGTGKNQPQHF
TGTGCCAGCAGCGTAGGGACAGGGAAGAATCAGCCCCAGCATTTT
>TRBV10-2|NA|NA|TRBJ1-1
CATTIGANTEAFF
TGCGCCACCACGATCGGGGCGAACACTGAAGCTTTCTTT
>TRBV29-1|NA|TRBD1|TRBJ2-7
CSVRTGQSYEQYF
TGCAGCGTTAGGACAGGGCAGTCCTACGAGCAGTACTTC
>TRBV10-3|NA|NA|TRBJ1-1
CAISEAPRGTEAFF
TGTGCCATCAGTGAGGCCCCGCGGGGCACTGAAGCTTTCTTT
>TRBV7-6|few|NA|TRBJ1-1
CASSLARADTEAFF
TGTGCCAGCAGCTTAGCCAGGGCGGACACTGAAGCTTTCTTT
>TRBV5-1|many|TRBD2|TRBJ2-6
CASSLGLAGAAGANVLTF
TGCGCCAGCAGCCTGGGACTAGCGGGAGCGGCTGGGGCCAACGTCCTGACTTTC
>TRBV4-2|NA|NA|TRBJ2-7
CASSKGDGARRMTYEQYF
TGTGCCAGCAGCAAGGGAGATGGGGCCAGGAGGATGACCTACGAGCAGTACTTC
>TRBV6-6|NA|NA|TRBJ1-4
CASSYSAVKLFF
TGTGCCAGCAGTTACTCGGCGGTCAAACTGTTTTTT
>TRBV20-1|many|TRBD1|TRBJ1-3
CSARDRQGFGNTIYF
TGCAGTGCTAGAGATAGACAGGGGTTTGGAAACACCATATATTTT
>TRBV9|few|NA|TRBJ1-2
CASSVGQYYGYTF
TGTGCCAGCAGCGTAGGCCAGTACTATGGCTACACCTTC
>TRBV2|NA|NA|TRBJ2-7
CASRVWAYEQYF
TGTGCCAGCCGGGTCTGGGCCTACGAGCAGTACTTC
>TRBV29-1|NA|TRBD2|TRBJ2-7
CSVGTGTSGSYEQYF
TGCAGCGTCGGCACCGGGACTAGCGGCTCCTACGAGCAGTACTTC
>TRBV7-2|many|NA|TRBJ1-6
CASSPGGPNNSPLHF
TGTGCCAGCAGCCCTGGGGGGCCAAATAATTCACCCCTCCACTTT
>TRBV28|NA|TRBD1|TRBJ2-7
CASSQTGTGVREQYF
TGTGCCAGCAGTCAAACCGGGACAGGGGTACGGGAGCAGTACTTC
>TRBV9|many|TRBD1|TRBJ1-1
CASSDGTGVGTEAFF
TGTGCCAGCAGCGATGGGACAGGGGTAGGGACTGAAGCTTTCTTT
>TRBV25-1|many|NA|TRBJ2-7
CASSDLASSHEQYF
TGTGCCAGCAGTGATTTGGCTAGCAGCCACGAGCAGTACTTC
>TRBV29-1|few|TRBD1|TRBJ2-7
CSVGPGTVYEQYF
TGCAGCGTTGGGCCCGGGACAGTGTACGAGCAGTACTTC
>TRBV7-8|few|NA|TRBJ1-4
CASSFWGNNEKLFF
TGTGCCAGCAGCTTTTGGGGGAATAATGAAAAACTGTTTTTT
>TRBV7-6|NA|TRBD2|TRBJ2-7
CASSPKTSGVSYEQYF
TGTGCCAGCAGCCCCAAGACTAGCGGGGTCTCCTACGAGCAGTACTTC
>TRBV3-1|NA|NA|TRBJ1-1
CASSHRGGDLEAFF
TGTGCCAGCAGCCACCGGGGTGGGGACCTTGAAGCTTTCTTT
>TRBV14|NA|TRBD1|TRBJ1-2
CASLTGTGGHGYTF
TGTGCCAGCTTGACCGGGACAGGGGGCCATGGCTACACCTTC
>TRBV29-1|NA|NA|TRBJ1-2
CSVEPYSGIRTF
TGCAGCGTTGAACCCTACTCCGGGATCAGGACCTTC
>TRBV7-9|NA|NA|TRBJ1-2
CASSEGPSYGYTF
TGTGCCAGCAGCGAAGGACCGAGCTATGGCTACACCTTC
>TRBV2|NA|TRBD1|TRBJ1-5
CASRGDRSNQPQHF
TGTGCCAGCAGGGGGGACAGGAGCAATCAGCCCCAGCATTTT
>TRBV20-1|many|NA|TRBJ2-7
CSARDPRHSSYEQYF
TGCAGTGCTAGAGATCCCCGACATAGCTCCTACGAGCAGTACTTC
>TRBV19|few|NA|TRBJ2-6
CASRMGSGANVLTF
TGTGCCAGTAGAATGGGGAGCGGGGCCAACGTCCTGACTTTC
>TRBV7-9|many|TRBD1|TRBJ1-3
CASSSDRAGNTIYF
TGTGCCAGCAGCTCGGACAGGGCTGGAAACACCATATATTTT
>TRBV7-9|NA|TRBD1|TRBJ1-2
CASSRPGTGGEGTNYGYTF
TGTGCCAGCAGCCGTCCAGGGACAGGGGGTGAAGGTACCAACTATGGCTACACCTTC
>TRBV7-2|NA|TRBD2|TRBJ2-7
CASSPVVLAGPPTYEQYF
TGTGCCAGCAGCCCGGTTGTGCTAGCGGGCCCTCCGACCTACGAGCAGTACTTC
>TRBV7-9|NA|NA|TRBJ1-4
CASLGDIGKLFF
TGTGCCAGCCTGGGGGACATTGGAAAACTGTTTTTT
>TRBV25-1|NA|TRBD1|TRBJ1-1
CARRTGLRAEAFF
TGTGCTAGGAGGACAGGGCTTCGGGCTGAAGCTTTCTTT
>TRBV5-8|many|TRBD2|TRBJ2-5
CASSPTSSQETQYF
TGTGCCAGCAGCCCGACTAGCAGCCAAGAGACCCAGTACTTC
>TRBV29-1|few|NA|TRBJ1-2
CSVVSSGYGYTF
TGCAGCGTTGTTTCGTCTGGCTATGGCTACACCTTC
>TRBV29-1|few|NA|TRBJ2-1
CSGGAYNEQFF
TGCAGCGGTGGGGCGTACAATGAGCAGTTCTTC
>TRBV10-3|NA|NA|TRBJ2-3
CAISVSDTQYF
TGTGCCATCAGTGTAAGTGATACGCAGTATTTT
>TRBV5-1|few|NA|TRBJ2-7
CASSFTGRHEQYF
TGCGCCAGCAGCTTTACAGGGAGGCACGAGCAGTACTTC
>TRBV7-9|few|NA|TRBJ2-3
CASSSSDF
TGTGCCAGCAGCTCCAGCGATTTT